The 12 T cell receptor beta chains below come from one sample, sequenced in a study of cytomegalovirus exposure and HLA in healthy donors. Primers for the PCR totalled 60 Vbeta and 13 Jbeta. TCRdb keeps only in-frame clones here, not all; method: immunoSEQ multiplex PCR. The repertoire includes 130,000 or so clones, more than 75% of them detected once, and roughly 5% sits in the top ten. Sequenced input: PBMCs. These receptors were obtained from a woman under 40 in good health and CMV-seronegative.

This clone has a handful of counts. The chain uses TRBV19 and TRBJ1-1, with D possibly TRBD1 on 6 matching bases. The CDR3 is 13 residues long. Germline V gives CDR1 LNHDA, CDR2 SQIVND (reference sequence). V gave up 10 bases and J gave up 7 bases, with 19 bases separating them. In DNA form, the CDR3 reads TGTGCCACTCATACCACAGGGTTAGGTGAAGCTTTCTTT. Translating it yields CATHTTGLGEAFF. Full variable domain (rest looked up from reference TRBV19 and TRBJ1-1): DGGITQSPKYLFRKEGQNVTLSCEQNLNHDAMYWYRQDPGQGLRLIYYSQIVNDFQKGDIAEGYSVSREKKESFPLTVTSAQKNPTAFYLCATHTTGLGEAFFGQGTRLTVV.

The rearrangement uses TRBV7-2 and TRBJ2-7, with a tentative D call TRBD2 (6 bases). The CDR3 has 13 amino acids. V was shortened by 5 bases and J by 3 bases, with 11 bases between the two germline ends. Germline assignment: CDR1 SGHTA and CDR2 FQGNSA. CDR3 bases: TGTGCCAGCAGCCCCCGGGGACTCTACGAGCAGTACTTC. This translates into CASSPRGLYEQYF.

This clone was recorded only once. This rearrangement joins TRBV15 to TRBJ1-1; 8 bases agree with TRBD1. J lost 5 bases, V lost 0 bases, and 14 bases had no gene match. The germline V gene has CDR1 LNHNV and CDR2 YYDKDF (reference sequence). The CDR3 loop spans 18 amino acids. In nucleotides, the CDR3 is TGTGCCACCAGCAGAGATGTTGCGGACAGGGTCGGAAATACTGAAGCTTTCTTT. This translates into CATSRDVADRVGNTEAFF.

This chain uses TRBV2 with TRBJ1-5; perhaps TRBD1 as D (6 bases). CDR1 and CDR2 from the germline V gene are SNHLY and FYNNEI. CDR3 length: 15 residues. The V end was cut by 5 bases, the J end by 1 base, with 12 bases between. The CDR3, as DNA: TGTGCCAGCAGTCCTAGGACAGCGAGCAATCAGCCCCAGCATTTT. This encodes CASSPRTASNQPQHF. Full variable domain (remainder filled in from reference TRBV2 and TRBJ1-5): EPEVTQTPSHQVTQMGQEVILRCVPISNHLYFYWYRQILGQKVEFLVSFYNNEISEKSEIFDDQFSVERPDGSNFTLKIRSTKLEDSAMYFCASSPRTASNQPQHFGDGTRLSIL.

This clone came up a few times. This CDR3 reads CASSVAWGPQMETQYF. CDR3 DNA sequence: TGTGCCAGCAGCGTAGCTTGGGGCCCGCAAATGGAGACCCAGTACTTC. V is TRBV9 and J is TRBJ2-5; a weak D match, TRBD1 (5 bases). The CDR3 runs 16 residues. CDR1 is SGDLS, CDR2 YYNGEE, per germline. The ends were cut back, 0 bases at V and 5 bases at J, with 17 bases in the middle. Together with reference TRBV9 and TRBJ2-5, the CDR3 gives the full variable domain: DSGVTQTPKHLITATGQRVTLRCSPRSGDLSVYWYQQSLDQGLQFLIQYYNGEERAKGNILERFSAQQFPDLHSELNLSSLELGDSALYFCASSVAWGPQMETQYFGPGTRLLVL.

The V gene is TRBV10-3, the J gene TRBJ2-5; 14 positions agree with TRBD2. This CDR3 has 15 amino acids. Trimming took 6 bases from V and 5 from J; bases not matched to a gene: 5. Germline loops: CDR1 ENHRY, CDR2 SYGVKD. The CDR3 reads CAIRSGTSGGETQYF. CDR3 nucleotide sequence: TGTGCCATCAGATCCGGGACTAGCGGGGGTGAGACCCAGTACTTC.

This clone was counted between two and nine times. The rearrangement links TRBV10-1 to TRBJ1-4; unclear D gene. The germline gives CDR1 WNHNN, CDR2 SYGVQD (reference sequence). The CDR3 sequence is 14 residues long. V lost 2 bases and J lost 8, with 12 bases in between. For the CDR3, the DNA is TGCGCCAGCAGTGAGCCGGTTTTGCGGGAAAAACTGTTTTTT. As protein: CASSEPVLREKLFF.

The V gene is TRBV6-6, the J gene TRBJ2-7; 7 bases agree with TRBD2. Germline CDR1 MNHNY, CDR2 SVGAGI (reference sequence). The trim removed 1 base at V and 7 bases at J, leaving 10 bases unmatched. CDR3 length: 15 amino acids. The CDR3 loop reads CASSYFGGGPGEQYF. The CDR3 region has the DNA TGTGCCAGCAGTTACTTCGGGGGAGGGCCCGGGGAGCAGTACTTC.

This clone turned up a few times. This chain uses TRBV2 with TRBJ1-4; 9 positions match TRBD1. Per the germline V gene, CDR1 is SNHLY and CDR2 is FYNNEI. CDR3 length: 13 residues. Germline trimming cut 7 bases from V and 6 bases from J; bases unmatched to any gene: 3. CDR3: CASTGQGYEKLFF. The CDR3 DNA is TGTGCCAGCACGGGACAGGGCTATGAAAAACTGTTTTTT.

The gene calls are TRBV5-4 and TRBJ2-1; TRBD2 is a possible D gene (6 bases). From germline, CDR1 is SGHNT and CDR2 YYREEE (reference sequence). This CDR3 spans 15 amino acids. With 1 base removed from V and 7 bases from J, the gap between germline ends came to 15 bases. CDR3 in amino acids: CASSLQTSLWNEQFF. Here the CDR3 DNA reads TGTGCCAGCAGCTTGCAGACTAGTCTTTGGAATGAGCAGTTCTTC.

This chain uses TRBV30 with TRBJ1-1; 10 bases align to TRBD1. With V trimmed by 3 bases and J by 12 bases, 10 bases remained unmatched. The germline V gene has CDR1 GTSNPN and CDR2 SVGIG (reference sequence). This CDR3 is 13 amino acids long. The CDR3 loop is CAWRRTGGLWTFF. The CDR3 nucleotides read TGTGCCTGGAGACGGACAGGGGGACTGTGGACTTTCTTT.

This clone was seen a handful of times. The chain links TRBV6-5 to TRBJ2-3; 8 bases are shared with TRBD2. V shed 4 bases and J 0 bases; nucleotides not matched to a gene: 3. Germline CDR1 and CDR2: MNHEY and SVGAGI. The CDR3 is made up of 15 amino acids. The CDR3 region is CASSSTSGSTDTQYF. CDR3 bases: TGTGCCAGCAGTTCTACTAGCGGCAGCACAGATACGCAGTATTTT.